This T cell receptor (beta chain) was documented in a study of CD8 T cells in Susac syndrome. Study overall: Active disease was present in about 6 of the sequenced Susac syndrome patients, and remission in eight or nine.

With random hexamers, reverse transcription was performed on about 0.5 to 1 ug of RNA. TCRdb re-analysed the immunoSEQ multiplex PCR reads in MiXCR, keeping a single row per CDR3 protein. Of approximately 49,000 distinct CDR3 sequences listed, approximately 95% are singletons. Negative isolation was used for CD8+ and CD4+ T cells and FACS enrichment for TEMRA cells. Germline V gene data show CDR1 as LNHDA and CDR2 as SQIVND (reference sequence). CDR3 size: 13 residues. Trimming took 5 bases from V and 2 from J, leaving 8 bases between them. The V and J genes are TRBV19 and TRBJ2-3, with no clear D. This TCR was sampled from a human donor with Susac syndrome. Input material: CD8+ T cells from PBMCs. The CDR3 sequence is CASSWADTDTQYF. CDR3 nucleotides: TGTGCCAGTAGTTGGGCAGACACAGATACGCAGTATTTT. The full variable domain, its missing parts supplied by reference TRBV19 and TRBJ2-3, is DGGITQSPKYLFRKEGQNVTLSCEQNLNHDAMYWYRQDPGQGLRLIYYSQIVNDFQKGDIAEGYSVSREKKESFPLTVTSAQKNPTAFYLCASSWADTDTQYFGPGTRLTVL.